A selection of T cell receptor beta chains follows, all from one sample in a study of cytomegalovirus exposure and HLA in healthy donors. The table came from immunoSEQ multiplex PCR; TCRdb's copy has only in-frame clones and leaves some out. The table includes around 150,000 clones, 68% detected once. Sequences were obtained from PBMCs. The receptors come from a man aged 45-60 years in good health and CMV-seronegative. Both conserved end residues are part of each CDR3.

v_call: TRBV5-1; j_call: TRBJ2-3; cdr3_aa: CASSLEAGGSDTQYF
v_call: TRBV25-1; j_call: TRBJ2-3; cdr3_aa: CASTGLAGTDTQYF
v_call: TRBV19; j_call: TRBJ2-3; cdr3_aa: CASSPPRRVGTDTQYF
v_call: TRBV7-9; j_call: TRBJ2-5; cdr3_aa: CSSSLERRTQYF
v_call: TRBV7-9; j_call: TRBJ1-5; cdr3_aa: CASSLRGDQPQHF
v_call: TRBV18; j_call: TRBJ1-2; cdr3_aa: CASSPGDGGGYGYTF
v_call: TRBV6-1; j_call: TRBJ2-6; cdr3_aa: CASRPDRVGANVLTF
v_call: TRBV7-2; j_call: TRBJ1-2; cdr3_aa: CASSSRTGGDTNYGYTF
v_call: TRBV4-2; j_call: TRBJ1-1; cdr3_aa: CASSQVGQGVTEAFF
v_call: TRBV28; j_call: TRBJ2-7; cdr3_aa: CASGLGGRYEQYF
v_call: TRBV25-1; j_call: TRBJ1-2; cdr3_aa: CASDSVGGYTF
v_call: TRBV7-9; j_call: TRBJ2-1; cdr3_aa: CASSLGAPLAGGEQFF
v_call: TRBV2; j_call: TRBJ2-1; cdr3_aa: CASNPTGSPPSNEQFF
v_call: TRBV7-3; j_call: TRBJ2-2; cdr3_aa: CASSPRLATGGRSGELFF
v_call: TRBV21-1; j_call: TRBJ1-4; cdr3_aa: CASSTPLEGRVGEKLFF
v_call: TRBV5-4; j_call: TRBJ1-1; cdr3_aa: CASSSPNQGDTEAFF
v_call: TRBV25-1; j_call: TRBJ2-2; cdr3_aa: CASHRGGNTGELFF
v_call: TRBV5-1; j_call: TRBJ1-2; cdr3_aa: CASSQKTGSGYGYTF
v_call: TRBV1; j_call: TRBJ1-4; cdr3_aa: CTSSQEGRVRRRDEKLFF
v_call: TRBV19; j_call: TRBJ2-4; cdr3_aa: CASHRGDKNIQYF
v_call: TRBV7-2; j_call: TRBJ2-3; cdr3_aa: CASSFRAADTQYF
v_call: TRBV7-9; j_call: TRBJ1-2; cdr3_aa: CASSLRGGDYGYTF
v_call: TRBV6-5; j_call: TRBJ1-2; cdr3_aa: CASGSLDRDYGYTF
v_call: TRBV21-1; j_call: TRBJ1-2; cdr3_aa: CASSAKDRGYGYTF
v_call: TRBV5-1; j_call: TRBJ2-2; cdr3_aa: CASSAQGAENTGELFF
v_call: TRBV28; j_call: TRBJ2-5; cdr3_aa: CASRQGDPTGQYF
v_call: TRBV6-5; j_call: TRBJ1-1; cdr3_aa: CASEDRPRVLAEAFF
v_call: TRBV5-4; j_call: TRBJ2-1; cdr3_aa: CASSSTGSGGNEQFF
v_call: TRBV6-5; j_call: TRBJ1-2; cdr3_aa: CASGPNRAYGYTF
v_call: TRBV4-1; j_call: TRBJ1-3; cdr3_aa: CASSQSGGTGNTIYF
v_call: TRBV5-1; j_call: TRBJ2-1; cdr3_aa: CASSWGVEGYNEQFF
v_call: TRBV5-6; j_call: TRBJ2-7; cdr3_aa: CASSLRTSGGIYEQYF
v_call: TRBV10-1; j_call: TRBJ2-5; cdr3_aa: CASSESVGAQYF
v_call: TRBV7-2; j_call: TRBJ1-1; cdr3_aa: CASSLAGGEITEAFF
v_call: TRBV10-2; j_call: TRBJ1-1; cdr3_aa: CASSDDYRNTEAFF
v_call: TRBV5-1; j_call: TRBJ2-7; cdr3_aa: CASSLTGAYEQYF
v_call: TRBV5-5; j_call: TRBJ2-1; cdr3_aa: CASSSDSRPYNEQFF
v_call: TRBV12-2; j_call: TRBJ2-7; cdr3_aa: CASRLTGRRGDYEQYF
v_call: TRBV29-1; j_call: TRBJ2-5; cdr3_aa: CSVEPMRGQETQYF
v_call: TRBV15; j_call: TRBJ2-2; cdr3_aa: CATSRDGRAGELFF
v_call: TRBV6-1; j_call: TRBJ2-5; cdr3_aa: CASSILRGGMETQYF